This T cell receptor beta chain was captured in a study of cytomegalovirus exposure and HLA in healthy donors. About the research overall: Assignment to the Caucasian-associated ancestry cluster applied to less than 85% of the 350 to 500 genotyped donors.

This PCR relied on a set of 60 Vbeta primers and 13 Jbeta primers. The authors' processing: Approximately 73 million unique TCR beta chains, roughly 11 million shared, were counted in a later analysis. Profiling relied on immunoSEQ multiplex PCR, and the TCRdb table lists in-frame clones only, not all of them. The V and J calls and clone size are taken from that table; D and trimming were inferred from the DNA. The sample records around 95,000 clones, about 80% being singletons. General study findings and limits: Later analysis suggested links between common viral pathogens and several top significant clusters. Judged likely to be a sequencing artifact was a cluster of highly shared sequence variants.

Worth noting for this clone: Its specificity is not known.

V lost 8 bases, J lost 1 base, and 2 bases stayed unmatched. Germline CDR1 reads PRHDT; CDR2 reads FYEKMQ (reference sequence). CDR3 length equals 13 residues. The chain links TRBV13 to TRBJ2-7, with TRBD1 identical over 10 bases. The receptor's source is a female donor in good health and CMV-seropositive. Sequenced input: PBMCs. The CDR3 sequence: CASGTGASYEQYF. In nucleotides, the CDR3 is TGTGCCAGCGGGACAGGGGCGTCCTACGAGCAGTACTTC.